These 11 T cell receptor beta chains share one sample of origin, sequenced in a study of CD4 T cells in relation to SARS-CoV-2 and coronaviruses (dated by TCRdb to about 2021). Libraries came from the immunoSEQ multiplex PCR assay. As stored in TCRdb, this immuneACCESS dataset retains in-frame rearrangements with V and J assigned. A fraction of the clones does not appear; measured against another copy, unresolved V genes explain less than half of the discrepancy, and the remainder lacks a known reason. The sample table shows around 25,000 clones, and about three quarters are seen once. The ten biggest clones cover roughly 20% of the sample. CD4+ T cells from unexposed donors were collected before the COVID-19 pandemic (2011-2018). The EasySep CD4+ T cell isolation kit was used to isolate CD4+ T cells once the cultures had run for roughly eleven days. Their target antigens are unknown. Sequenced sample: CD4+ T cells from PBMCs, cultured in vitro. Source of these receptors: a human donor in good health.

The chain employs TRBV6-2 or TRBV6-3 and TRBJ1-4; D is unresolved. V lost 0 bases and J lost 8, with 4 bases in between. Per germline, CDR1 MNHEY and CDR2 SVGEGT. This CDR3 region has 12 residues. The CDR3 sequence is CASSYSSEKLFF. DNA of the CDR3: TGTGCCAGCAGTTACTCTTCAGAAAAACTGTTTTTT.

This clone was counted a few times. The chain has TRBV10-3 and TRBJ1-2; unclear D gene. There are 18 residues in the CDR3. The V gene lost 0 bases and the J gene lost 0 bases, with 17 bases spanning the gap. Germline V gene lookup returns CDR1 ENHRY and CDR2 SYGVKD. CDR3 region: CAISESPGRWLANYGYTF. The CDR3 DNA reads as TGTGCCATCAGTGAGTCCCCGGGTCGGTGGTTAGCTAACTATGGCTACACCTTC.

V and J are TRBV6-2 or TRBV6-3 and TRBJ1-1; D gene uncertain. The CDR3 covers 14 residues. The germline gives CDR1 MNHEY, CDR2 SVGEGT. The V end was cut by 2 bases, the J end by 3 bases, with 10 bases between. CDR3 sequence (DNA): TGTGCCAGCAGTTACGGCAGTTATGACACTGAAGCTTTCTTT. This translates into CASSYGSYDTEAFF.

The chain links TRBV5-1 to TRBJ2-5; TRBD1 matches 8 bases. Germline CDR1 and CDR2: SGHRS and YFSETQ. This CDR3 is 14 amino acids long. The J segment lost 4 bases and the V segment lost 2 bases, leaving 4 bases of the junction unmatched. The CDR3 sequence: CASSFTGGVETQYF. CDR3 DNA sequence: TGCGCCAGCAGCTTTACAGGGGGAGTAGAGACCCAGTACTTC.

The V call is TRBV6-5, the J call TRBJ2-3; D is perhaps TRBD1 (6 bases). Trimming left V 5 bases short and J 3 bases short, with 12 bases between. The CDR3 has 14 amino acids. Germline CDR1 reads MNHEY; CDR2 reads SVGAGI. CDR3 amino acids: CASSPTQGTDTQYF. In DNA, the CDR3 is TGTGCCAGCAGTCCGACACAGGGTACAGATACGCAGTATTTT.

V gene TRBV10-3 combines with J gene TRBJ2-1; 7 bases map to TRBD1. Trimming took 7 bases from V and 8 from J; bases not matched to a gene: 5. The CDR3 has 12 residues. CDR1 is ENHRY, CDR2 SYGVKD, per germline. CDR3 DNA: TGTGCCATCACCCGTACAGGGGATGAGCAGTTCTTC. It encodes CAITRTGDEQFF.

The chain is built from TRBV9 and TRBJ2-3; D not certain. This CDR3 is built from 14 residues. The germline CDR1 and CDR2 sequences are SGDLS and YYNGEE. V was cut by 0 bases and J by 6 bases, with 11 bases left in between. The CDR3 coding sequence is TGTGCCAGCAGCGTAGAGTTTAGCCGGGATACGCAGTATTTT. Translating gives CASSVEFSRDTQYF.

The V call is TRBV4-3, the J call TRBJ2-7; 8 nucleotides line up with TRBD2. Germline V gene data show CDR1 as LGHNA and CDR2 as YSLEER. The CDR3 has 13 amino acids. V dropped 0 bases and J dropped 7; count of bases not matched to a gene: 2. CDR3 bases: TGCGCCAGCAGCCAAGAAGGCGGGGGGGAGCAGTACTTC. It specifies CASSQEGGGEQYF.

The rearrangement joins TRBV15 to TRBJ1-1, with D perhaps matching TRBD1 (5 bases). Trimming cost V 1 base and J 11 bases, with 20 bases left between them. The CDR3 is 15 amino acids. The V gene's germline CDR1 is LNHNV and CDR2 YYDKDF (reference sequence). As DNA, the CDR3 is TGTGCCACCAGCAGAGGGGGGACGGTCGATCGGGGGGCTTTCTTT. Its protein product is CATSRGGTVDRGAFF.

V is TRBV6-6 and J is TRBJ2-3; unclear D gene. V was cut by 6 bases and J by 4 bases, with 5 bases left in between. CDR1 is MNHNY, CDR2 SVGAGI, per germline (reference sequence). CDR3 length: 11 residues. The CDR3 nucleotides read TGTGCCAGCAGAAGAGCAGATACGCAGTATTTT. Protein: CASRRADTQYF.

The chain carries TRBV6-6 and TRBJ1-1; perhaps TRBD1 as D (5 bases). The CDR3 extends over 14 amino acids. Germline V lookup: CDR1 MNHNY, CDR2 SVGAGI (reference sequence). Deletions cut 6 bases from V and 2 bases from J, with 13 bases between. The chain's CDR3 is CASRGPGRNTEAFF. The CDR3 DNA reads TGTGCCAGCAGAGGGCCAGGGCGAAACACTGAAGCTTTCTTT.